This T cell receptor (beta chain) originates from a study of blood T cells in healthy people across ages. A sample-barcoded 5' primer and a J-beta primer mix were used in a second PCR of roughly 7 to 12 cycles. In TCRdb, the 5' RACE reads were re-called with MiXCR into one record per CDR3 protein. Among about 800,000 distinct CDR3 sequences listed, roughly 25% were seen once. The CDR3 sequence is 14 residues long. Germline values: CDR1 SEHNR, CDR2 FQNEAQ (reference sequence). V was pared by 4 bases and J by 9 bases, with 8 bases of the junction left unmatched. This sample also belongs to another study, concerning T cells of mothers and their children.

This receptor was identified in a boy aged 5-17 years in good health. This chain uses TRBV7-9 with TRBJ2-1; 8 positions match TRBD1. Sequenced: blood. CDR3 protein: CASSSGQGSGEQFF. The CDR3 nucleotides are TGTGCCAGCAGCTCCGGACAGGGTTCGGGTGAGCAGTTCTTC.